A single sample is the source of the 5 T cell receptor beta chains below, sequenced in a study of memory CD4+ T cells and cytomegalovirus serostatus. Single viable CD3+CD4+CD8-CD45RO+ cells were sorted as the memory CD4+ T cells. Data came from immunoSEQ multiplex PCR; TCRdb stores just in-frame clones and leaves some out. The repertoire holds about 54,000 clones, with about 68% as singletons. Source material: memory CD4+ T cells from blood. The source of these receptors is an adult in good health and CMV-seropositive.

This rearrangement joins TRBV29-1 to TRBJ1-1; D remains ambiguous. This CDR3 is 12 amino acids long. Trimming shortened V by 7 bases and J by 3 bases, and 12 bases separated the two germline ends. CDR1 and CDR2 (germline): SQVTM, ANQGSEA. The DNA of the CDR3 is TGCAGCGGATTATGGTCTCACACTGAAGCTTTCTTT. Translated: CSGLWSHTEAFF.

The chain has TRBV20-1 and TRBJ2-7, with D possibly TRBD2 on 5 matching bases. The germline V and J ends were trimmed by 5 bases and 9 bases, with 14 bases remaining between them. Germline CDR1 DFQATT, CDR2 SNEGSKA (reference sequence). The CDR3 runs to 11 residues. The CDR3 spells CSADNTAGQYF. In DNA, the CDR3 is TGCAGTGCTGATAACACCGCGGGGCAGTACTTC.

In this sample, this clone turned up a few times. The DNA for the CDR3 is TGTGCCAGCAGCTTAGATCACTATGAGCAGTTCTTC. Residues: CASSLDHYEQFF. The chain links TRBV11-2 to TRBJ2-1; D call uncertain. The CDR3 covers 12 residues. The V gene's germline CDR1 is SGHAT and CDR2 FQNNGV. V lost 0 bases to trimming and J lost 8 bases, with 5 bases between them.

This chain uses TRBV14 with TRBJ1-2; D perhaps matches TRBD1 (6 bases). V lost 1 base, J lost 3 bases, and 18 bases lay in between. This CDR3 region has 17 residues. CDR1 is SGHDN, CDR2 FVKESK, per germline. In DNA, the CDR3 is TGTGCCAGCAGCCAAGGACGCCGGCTACAGGGAGACTATGGCTACACCTTC. This gives the protein CASSQGRRLQGDYGYTF.

This chain connects TRBV5-4 to TRBJ2-5; D may match TRBD1 or TRBD2 (5 bases each). CDR1 and CDR2 (germline): SGHNT, YYREEE (reference sequence). V lost 3 bases and J lost 2, with 11 bases in between. The CDR3 has 14 residues. The DNA for the CDR3 is TGTGCCAGCAGCTATGCAGGGACGCAAGAGACCCAGTACTTC. Residues: CASSYAGTQETQYF.